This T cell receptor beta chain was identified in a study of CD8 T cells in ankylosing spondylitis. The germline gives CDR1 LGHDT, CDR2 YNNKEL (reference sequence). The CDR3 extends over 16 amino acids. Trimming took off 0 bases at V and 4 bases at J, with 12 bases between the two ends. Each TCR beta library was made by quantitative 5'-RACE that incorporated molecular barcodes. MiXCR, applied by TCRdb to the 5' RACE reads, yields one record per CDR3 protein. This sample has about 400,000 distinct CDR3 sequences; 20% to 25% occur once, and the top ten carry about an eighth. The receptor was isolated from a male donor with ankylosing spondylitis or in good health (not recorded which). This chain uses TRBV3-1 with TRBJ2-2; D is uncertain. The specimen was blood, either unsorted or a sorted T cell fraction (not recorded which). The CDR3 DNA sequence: TGTGCCAGCAGCCAAGAGTCGAGGTCGGGCACCGGGGAGCTGTTTTTT. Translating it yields CASSQESRSGTGELFF.